The 28 T cell receptor beta chains in this list originate from one sample, sequenced in a study of blood T cell repertoires in COVID-19. Libraries were prepared by immunoSEQ multiplex PCR; TCRdb keeps only in-frame clonotypes and omits some of them. This sample has about 100,000 clones; around 81% occur once, and the top ten carry about an eighth. Sequenced input: peripheral blood. The receptors originated from a man over 45 with active or convalescent COVID-19.

V and J are TRBV28 and TRBJ2-5; TRBD1 is a possible D gene (5 bases). Deletions cut 1 base from V and 8 bases from J, with 14 bases between. Germline-derived CDR1 and CDR2 are MDHEN and SYDVKM. The CDR3 consists of 14 residues. Here the CDR3 DNA reads TGTGCCAGCAGTTTATTGCAGGGTTCCGTAACCCAGTACTTC. This encodes CASSLLQGSVTQYF.

The V gene is TRBV11-3, the J gene TRBJ2-1; 7 bases align to TRBD2. The CDR3 contains 15 residues. V shed 5 bases, J shed 7 bases, and the junction held 11 bases outside the gene matches. The V gene's germline CDR1 is SGHNT and CDR2 YENEEA. Here the CDR3 reads CASSPRTGTTNEQFF. The CDR3 DNA reads as TGTGCCAGCAGCCCCCGCACCGGGACTACGAATGAGCAGTTCTTC.

J is TRBJ2-1 and V is TRBV4-2, with 13 bases identical to TRBD2. V gave up 0 bases and J gave up 11 bases; unmatched junction bases: 7. Per the germline V gene, CDR1 is LGHNA and CDR2 is YNFKEQ. The CDR3 length is 16 residues. CDR3 bases: TGTGCCAGCAGCCAAGACGAATCCGGGACTAGCGGGAAGCAGTTCTTC. Amino acid sequence: CASSQDESGTSGKQFF.

V usage is TRBV29-1 and J usage is TRBJ1-2; no definite D call. The CDR3 spans 12 residues. V gave up 4 bases and J gave up 2 bases, with 8 bases separating them. CDR1 and CDR2 (germline): SQVTM, ANQGSEA. The CDR3 nucleotides read TGCAGCGTTGGGGAGAAAAACTATGGCTACACCTTC. Encoded protein: CSVGEKNYGYTF.

This chain uses TRBV27 with TRBJ1-2, with unresolved D. The V and J ends lost 5 bases and 3 bases respectively, with 16 bases between them. The V gene's germline CDR1 is MNHEY and CDR2 SMNVEV (reference sequence). This CDR3 is 15 amino acids long. CDR3 bases: TGTGCCAGCAGTCCCCCTGGGTCGCGGGACTATGGCTACACCTTC. Translation gives CASSPPGSRDYGYTF.

This rearrangement joins TRBV7-8 to TRBJ2-7; D may be TRBD1 (5 bases). The CDR3 totals 11 residues. Germline CDR1 reads SGHVS; CDR2 reads FQNEAQ. V was cut by 11 bases and J by 6 bases, with 14 bases left in between. The CDR3 protein is CASVGPGEQYF. The CDR3 DNA sequence: TGTGCCTCGGTGGGGCCGGGCGAGCAGTACTTC.

This chain links TRBV21-1 with TRBJ2-3; whether TRBD1, the table's D call, matches the DNA was not checked. TRBV21-1 is annotated as a pseudogene. The CDR3 consists of 18 residues. Here the CDR3 reads CASSSKGDRRTSTDTQYF. The CDR3 bases are TGTGCCAGCAGCTCAAAGGGTGACAGGCGTACTAGCACAGATACGCAGTATTTT.

The table lists this clone with a count of one. This chain joins TRBV27 and TRBJ2-7, with D perhaps TRBD2 (6 bases). From germline, CDR1 is MNHEY and CDR2 SMNVEV (reference sequence). The CDR3 extends over 14 amino acids. V lost 6 bases and J lost 4, with 16 bases in between. This chain's CDR3 is CASSLRDGGYEQYF. The CDR3 DNA reads TGTGCCAGCAGCCTCCGGGACGGGGGATACGAGCAGTACTTC.

This clone was detected once. V and J are TRBV7-2 and TRBJ1-2; weak D call: TRBD1 (5 bases). The length of the CDR3 is 14 residues. Germline CDR1 reads SGHTA; CDR2 reads FQGNSA. The V and J ends lost 1 base and 6 bases respectively, with 12 bases between them. The CDR3 is CASSLGPEGHGYTF. The DNA of the CDR3 is TGTGCCAGCAGCTTAGGTCCGGAGGGACATGGCTACACCTTC.

This chain joins TRBV5-1 and TRBJ1-4; D is perhaps TRBD1 (5 bases). The CDR3 loop spans 15 amino acids. With 3 bases removed from V and 0 bases from J, the gap between germline ends came to 9 bases. Germline CDR1 reads SGHRS; CDR2 reads YFSETQ. CDR3 nucleotide sequence: TGCGCCAGCAGCTCTGACAGTGCAACTAATGAAAAACTGTTTTTT. Its protein is CASSSDSATNEKLFF.

The rearrangement joins TRBV2 to TRBJ2-5; TRBD1 is a possible D gene (6 bases). The V end was cut by 7 bases, the J end by 0 bases, with 15 bases between. CDR3 size: 15 residues. In germline, CDR1 is SNHLY, CDR2 FYNNEI. In DNA, the CDR3 is TGTGCCAGCAAAGGGGACACGACGTACCAAGAGACCCAGTACTTC. This codes for CASKGDTTYQETQYF.

This chain connects TRBV7-2 to TRBJ2-7; 11 positions agree with TRBD2. Trimming at V came to 0 bases and at J to 5 bases, leaving 0 bases not matched to a gene. Germline CDR1 and CDR2: SGHTA and FQGNSA. This CDR3 comprises 14 residues. CDR3 in DNA: TGTGCCAGCAGCTTAGCGGGACTAGCGGACGAGCAGTACTTC. Translated: CASSLAGLADEQYF.

The rearrangement uses TRBV9 and TRBJ2-1, with a weak D call TRBD2 (7 bases). The CDR3 loop spans 13 amino acids. The germline V and J ends were trimmed by 3 bases and 14 bases, with 18 bases remaining between them. The V gene's germline CDR1 is SGDLS and CDR2 YYNGEE. For the CDR3, the DNA is TGTGCCAGCAGCGGGACAGCGGGACGAGACAAGTTCTTC. Amino acid sequence: CASSGTAGRDKFF.

The rearrangement joins TRBV7-9 to TRBJ2-3; 8 bases align to TRBD2. CDR1 is SEHNR, CDR2 FQNEAQ, per germline (reference sequence). J gave up 1 base and V 4 bases, and 7 bases lay outside the gene matches. The CDR3 is 16 residues long. The CDR3 nucleotides are TGTGCCAGCAGCTCTAGAGCGGGAGTAGGCACAGATACGCAGTATTTT. Residues: CASSSRAGVGTDTQYF.

The gene calls are TRBV19 and TRBJ1-6, with D maybe TRBD1 (6 bases). This CDR3 region has 13 residues. Germline lookup yields CDR1 LNHDA and CDR2 SQIVND (reference sequence). With 8 bases removed from V and 7 bases from J, the gap between germline ends came to 12 bases. In DNA form, the CDR3 reads TGTGCCAGTGGGGGCGGATTCAATTCACCCCTCCACTTT. Protein: CASGGGFNSPLHF.

V and J are TRBV15 and TRBJ1-2; 10 positions match TRBD1. J gave up 7 bases and V 1 base, and 0 bases lay outside the gene matches. Germline lookup yields CDR1 LNHNV and CDR2 YYDKDF (reference sequence). The CDR3 consists of 13 residues. The CDR3 coding sequence is TGTGCCACCAGCAGAGGGGACAGGGGTGGCTACACCTTC. It codes for CATSRGDRGGYTF.

The chain has TRBV19 and TRBJ1-5; 9 nucleotides line up with TRBD1. The trim removed 0 bases at V and 9 bases at J, leaving 9 bases unmatched. The CDR3 extends over 16 amino acids. The germline gives CDR1 LNHDA, CDR2 SQIVND (reference sequence). Here the CDR3 reads CASSIEGTGYPLPQHF. The CDR3 DNA reads TGTGCCAGTAGTATAGAAGGGACAGGGTATCCTTTGCCCCAGCATTTT.

With regard to this clone: Other DNA sequences in the same sample also yield this CDR3. This chain uses TRBV29-1 with TRBJ2-5, with a tentative D call TRBD2 (5 bases). V gave up 2 bases and J gave up 2 bases, with 6 bases separating them. This CDR3 region has 12 residues. Germline V gene data show CDR1 as SQVTM and CDR2 as ANQGSEA. CDR3 nucleotides: TGCAGCGTTGAATCGGGGCAAGAGACCCAGTACTTC. Protein product: CSVESGQETQYF.

The J gene is TRBJ2-2, the V gene TRBV3-1 (or the pseudogene TRBV3-2); D remains ambiguous. The length of the CDR3 is 15 residues. Trimming took off 1 base at V and 5 bases at J, with 11 bases between the two ends. Looked up from germline, CDR1 is LGHDT and CDR2 is YNNKEL (reference sequence). CDR3 in DNA: TGTGCCAGCAGCCAAGGCTTTATCCAGACCGGGGAGCTGTTTTTT. Amino acids: CASSQGFIQTGELFF.

J is TRBJ1-4 and V is TRBV19; perhaps TRBD1 as D (5 bases). V was pared by 7 bases and J by 2 bases, with 29 bases between. CDR3 length: 20 amino acids. CDR1 LNHDA and CDR2 SQIVND come from the germline V gene (reference sequence). CDR3 in amino acids: CASTPSPAGRLGSTNEKLFF. The CDR3 bases are TGTGCCAGTACTCCGAGTCCGGCAGGGCGTCTGGGCTCCACTAATGAAAAACTGTTTTTT. The full variable domain, rest sourced from reference TRBV19 and TRBJ1-4, is DGGITQSPKYLFRKEGQNVTLSCEQNLNHDAMYWYRQDPGQGLRLIYYSQIVNDFQKGDIAEGYSVSREKKESFPLTVTSAQKNPTAFYLCASTPSPAGRLGSTNEKLFFGSGTQLSVL.

This clone was counted a single time. The chain is built from TRBV12-5 and TRBJ1-1; no definite D call. V lost 3 bases to trimming and J lost 1 base, with 6 bases between them. This CDR3 comprises 13 residues. Germline V gives CDR1 LGHNT, CDR2 FRNRAP. This chain's CDR3 is CASGFEENTEAFF. Here the CDR3 DNA reads TGTGCTAGTGGTTTCGAGGAGAACACTGAAGCTTTCTTT.

This clone was counted a single time. The J gene is TRBJ1-5, the V gene TRBV6-4; no reliable D call. Trimming pared 9 bases from V and 6 bases from J, leaving 9 bases between. The CDR3 spans 11 residues. The V gene's germline CDR1 is MRHNA and CDR2 SNTAGT. Here the CDR3 reads CARETGQPQHF. The DNA for the CDR3 is TGTGCCAGAGAAACGGGTCAGCCCCAGCATTTT.

The V gene is TRBV3-1 (or the pseudogene TRBV3-2), the J gene TRBJ1-4, with D perhaps matching TRBD1 (5 bases). The CDR3 extends over 14 amino acids. V gave up 0 bases and J gave up 8 bases, with 10 bases separating them. Germline V gives CDR1 LGHDT, CDR2 YNNKEL (reference sequence). CDR3 in amino acids: CASSQEQGWEKLFF. CDR3 bases: TGTGCCAGCAGCCAAGAGCAGGGTTGGGAAAAACTGTTTTTT.

The chain couples TRBV5-1 to TRBJ2-1; tentatively, D is TRBD1 (6 bases). Looked up from germline, CDR1 is SGHRS and CDR2 is YFSETQ. Trimming took 2 bases from V and 1 from J, leaving 10 bases between them. The CDR3 covers 15 residues. The CDR3 DNA is TGCGCCAGCAGCTTACAGGGATGGTCCTACAATGAGCAGTTCTTC. Residues: CASSLQGWSYNEQFF.

This clone was seen only once. The chain is built from TRBV19 and TRBJ2-3; a weak D match, TRBD1 (8 bases). This CDR3 spans 14 amino acids. Trimming removed 7 bases from V and 3 bases from J, with 14 bases in between. Germline V gene data show CDR1 as LNHDA and CDR2 as SQIVND (reference sequence). CDR3 residues: CASTPQGGTDTQYF. CDR3 DNA: TGTGCCAGTACCCCACAGGGGGGGACAGATACGCAGTATTTT. The full variable domain, with the rest looked up from reference TRBV19 and TRBJ2-3, is DGGITQSPKYLFRKEGQNVTLSCEQNLNHDAMYWYRQDPGQGLRLIYYSQIVNDFQKGDIAEGYSVSREKKESFPLTVTSAQKNPTAFYLCASTPQGGTDTQYFGPGTRLTVL.

The chain employs TRBV30 and TRBJ2-2, with 7 bases lining up with TRBD2. With V trimmed by 7 bases and J by 2 bases, 4 bases remained unmatched. Germline V CDR1 and CDR2: GTSNPN, SVGIG (reference sequence). The CDR3 contains 13 residues. CDR3: CASGGENTGELFF. The CDR3 region has the DNA TGTGCCTCTGGGGGGGAAAACACCGGGGAGCTGTTTTTT.

The V gene is TRBV3-1 (or the pseudogene TRBV3-2), the J gene TRBJ2-3, with 8 bases identical to TRBD1. Germline-derived CDR1 and CDR2 are LGHDT and YNNKEL (reference sequence). This CDR3 comprises 17 residues. Trimming cost V 4 bases and J 2 bases; bases outside gene matches: 11. The CDR3 nucleotides read TGTGCCAGCAGCCTCATGGGACAGGTGATAGCCACAGATACGCAGTATTTT. Amino acids: CASSLMGQVIATDTQYF.

This clone was counted only a few times. V usage is TRBV6-5 and J usage is TRBJ2-2; 7 bases agree with TRBD1. Germline V gene lookup returns CDR1 MNHEY and CDR2 SVGAGI. The CDR3 consists of 16 residues. Trimming at V came to 2 bases and at J to 2 bases, leaving 5 bases not matched to a gene. The CDR3 DNA reads TGTGCCAGCAGTTACGCAGGGGACAGAAACACCGGGGAGCTGTTTTTT. It is translated as CASSYAGDRNTGELFF.